This is a list of T cell receptor beta chains from one sample in a study of breast tumors, draining lymph nodes, adjacent tissues. TCRdb independently ran MiXCR on the multiplex PCR reads; one entry per CDR3 protein. The sample has 200,000 to 250,000 distinct CDR3 sequences, under 40% seen once. The sequenced sample was axillary lymph node tissue. All receptors derive from a female donor with breast cancer. Some clones in this sample may be carry-over from other donors' samples. Each CDR3 is given without its conserved first and last residue.

CDR3 protein	V gene
ASRPWGLEKLF	TRBV2
SASGDYSTYEQY	TRBV20-1
ASSKGQTGTQY	TRBV7-2
ASSAQPNTGELF	TRBV18
ASSQRTDSNQPQH	TRBV4-2
ASSLRGRGLYEQY	TRBV13
ASSQVGTGRGNIQY	TRBV4-1
ASSHSAGPTGANVLT	TRBV6-6
ASSLTGTGELF	TRBV7-3
AKNPGQGHTDTQY	TRBV5-1
ASSAGDRGNRTLH	TRBV5-1
ASSLDPNEKLF	TRBV7-9
ATSGRGQGVNTGGQGANTQY	TRBV24-1
ASSLGWNTDTQY	TRBV7-9
ASSYLTGNYNEQF	TRBV6-2/TRBV6-3
ASSLAQGFAYEQY	TRBV7-8
ASSLRFGGASSTDTQY	TRBV7-9
ASRPLPLAGGYEQY	TRBV6-6
ASGKRGANYGYT	TRBV19
ASSHSRAGGQTDTQY	TRBV6-2/TRBV6-3
ASRFRDSTNEQY	TRBV11-3
ASSHEVGIGGTLH	TRBV14
ASSPRLRTGGRPGTDTQY	TRBV18
ASSIVEGSNQPQH	TRBV19
SAGRGSGGLGMQETQY	TRBV20-1
ATSLSGRNTGELF	TRBV15
ASSLITGSGGELF	TRBV7-6
ASSKTPRLAEQY	TRBV7-8
ASRPDGYNEQF	TRBV7-9